Following are 14 T cell receptor beta chains from one sample sequenced in a study of T-cell reconstitution after alpha-beta-depleted transplantation in children. Construction of the TCRbeta library involved unique molecular identifiers. Using its own MiXCR run on the PCR reads, TCRdb lists one record per CDR3 protein. The sample shows around 410,000 distinct CDR3 sequences, about 11% of them seen only once. The sample here was PBMCs from the stem cell graft donor, taken from the stem cell graft. The receptors stem from a human donor who donated a stem cell graft to a child with acute myeloid leukemia.

In this sample, this clonotype turned up many times. This sequence joins TRBV5-1 and TRBJ2-7; 7 nucleotides align to TRBD1. The J segment lost 2 bases and the V segment lost 3 bases, leaving 8 bases of the junction unmatched. In germline, CDR1 is SGHRS, CDR2 YFSETQ. This CDR3 spans 15 amino acids. The CDR3 bases are TGCGCCAGCAGCTGGAACCTGGGACAGACCTACGAGCAGTACTTC. Translated: CASSWNLGQTYEQYF.

This clonotype was counted a few times. The CDR3 sequence is CSASGQQSNQPQHF. The CDR3 bases are TGCAGTGCTTCGGGACAGCAAAGCAATCAGCCCCAGCATTTT. V and J are TRBV20-1 and TRBJ1-5; TRBD1 matches 7 bases. This CDR3 has 14 residues. Germline values: CDR1 DFQATT, CDR2 SNEGSKA (reference sequence). Trimming took 5 bases from V and 1 from J; bases not matched to a gene: 5.

This clonotype was observed a handful of times. The chain carries TRBV4-2 and TRBJ2-1, with 9 bases lining up with TRBD2. Germline loops: CDR1 LGHNA, CDR2 YNFKEQ. J was trimmed by 0 bases and V by 4 bases; bases with no gene match: 7. The CDR3 covers 17 residues. The CDR3 region is CASSPDLAGRSYNEQFF. CDR3 in DNA: TGTGCCAGCAGCCCAGACCTAGCGGGACGCTCCTACAATGAGCAGTTCTTC.

This clonotype came up a few times. The chain has TRBV9 and TRBJ2-5, with D unresolved. This CDR3 region has 15 residues. Germline V gene sequence: CDR1 SGDLS, CDR2 YYNGEE. V gave up 0 bases and J gave up 5 bases, with 14 bases separating them. The DNA of the CDR3 is TGTGCCAGCAGCGTAGACCAGCGAATGAGGGAGACCCAGTACTTC. Its translation: CASSVDQRMRETQYF.

This chain connects TRBV6-1 to TRBJ1-5, with TRBD1 matching over 7 bases. Germline-derived CDR1 and CDR2 are MNHNS and SASEGT. The V gene end was trimmed by 5 bases and the J gene end by 0 bases; junction bases not matched to a gene: 4. This CDR3 spans 15 amino acids. The CDR3 protein is CASSTGQVSNQPQHF. The CDR3 coding sequence is TGTGCCAGCAGTACCGGACAGGTTAGCAATCAGCCCCAGCATTTT.

The sample holds many counts of this clonotype. V is TRBV3-1 and J is TRBJ1-4; D is unclear. V was trimmed by 1 base and J by 5 bases, leaving 5 bases between them. In germline, CDR1 is LGHDT, CDR2 YNNKEL (reference sequence). CDR3 length: 13 residues. CDR3 nucleotide sequence: TGTGCCAGCAGCCAAGTGGAAAATGAAAAACTGTTTTTT. Translated: CASSQVENEKLFF.

This clonotype came up a few times. The rearrangement joins TRBV7-2 to TRBJ1-2; TRBD1 agrees at 8 bases. V shed 3 bases, J shed 7 bases, and the junction held 4 bases outside the gene matches. The germline CDR1 and CDR2 sequences are SGHTA and FQGNSA. This CDR3 has 13 residues. CDR3 in amino acids: CASSLWTGIGYTF. The CDR3 region has the DNA TGTGCCAGCAGCTTGTGGACAGGGATTGGCTACACCTTC.

At least ten counts were recorded for this clonotype. This chain links TRBV20-1 with TRBJ2-3; D gene ambiguous. Deletions cut 2 bases from V and 3 bases from J, with 0 bases between. CDR3 length equals 10 residues. Germline values: CDR1 DFQATT, CDR2 SNEGSKA (reference sequence). Written as DNA, the CDR3 is TGCAGTGCTAGAACAGATACGCAGTATTTT. Translated, it gives CSARTDTQYF.

The chain links TRBV15 to TRBJ2-5; D is unresolved. The CDR3 has 14 amino acids. Germline CDR1 LNHNV, CDR2 YYDKDF (reference sequence). V shed 5 bases and J shed 4 bases, with 14 bases lying between them. The CDR3 region has the DNA TGTGCCACCAGCCTAGGACCCCGAGTAGAGACCCAGTACTTC. This gives the protein CATSLGPRVETQYF.

This clonotype was detected only a few times. This chain links TRBV12-3 or TRBV12-4 with TRBJ2-2, with a possible D match to TRBD2 (5 bases). The V gene lost 7 bases and the J gene lost 4 bases, with 10 bases spanning the gap. CDR3 size: 13 residues. DNA of the CDR3: TGTGCCAGCAAACGAGGGAGCACCGGGGAGCTGTTTTTT. Its translation: CASKRGSTGELFF.

The rearrangement uses TRBV25-1 and TRBJ2-2; 9 bases fit TRBD1. Germline V CDR1 and CDR2: MGHDK, SYGVNS. The V and J ends lost 4 bases and 3 bases, in that order; junction bases with no gene match: 3. The CDR3 length is 15 residues. CDR3 nucleotides: TGTGCCAGCAGTGCCCGGACAGGGGACACCGGGGAGCTGTTTTTT. Its translation: CASSARTGDTGELFF.

This chain uses TRBV12-3 or TRBV12-4 with TRBJ2-1, with D unresolved. The CDR3 runs to 13 residues. The V gene lost 8 bases and the J gene lost 3 bases, with 11 bases spanning the gap. The CDR3 sequence: CASGPGDYNEQFF. DNA of the CDR3: TGTGCCAGCGGGCCTGGCGACTACAATGAGCAGTTCTTC.

The chain combines TRBV12-3 or TRBV12-4 with TRBJ2-5, with 13 bases fitting TRBD2. V lost 6 bases and J lost 2; bases outside the gene matches: 6. The CDR3 covers 16 residues. CDR3 sequence reads: CASSRTSGSGQETQYF. CDR3 DNA sequence: TGTGCCAGCAGCAGGACTAGCGGGAGTGGGCAAGAGACCCAGTACTTC.

The V and J genes are TRBV7-2 and TRBJ2-5; 7 nucleotides align to TRBD2. The CDR3 length is 17 residues. In germline, CDR1 is SGHTA, CDR2 FQGNSA. Trimming at V came to 4 bases and at J to 1 base, leaving 12 bases not matched to a gene. CDR3 nucleotides: TGTGCCAGCAGCTGGGCGGGGCGAGCGGGGACCCAAGAGACCCAGTACTTC. Its translation: CASSWAGRAGTQETQYF. Together with reference TRBV7-2 and TRBJ2-5, the CDR3 gives the full variable domain: GAGVSQSPSNKVTEKGKDVELRCDPISGHTALYWYRQSLGQGLEFLIYFQGNSAPDKSGLPSDRFSAERTGGSVSTLTIQRTQQEDSAVYLCASSWAGRAGTQETQYFGPGTRLLVL.